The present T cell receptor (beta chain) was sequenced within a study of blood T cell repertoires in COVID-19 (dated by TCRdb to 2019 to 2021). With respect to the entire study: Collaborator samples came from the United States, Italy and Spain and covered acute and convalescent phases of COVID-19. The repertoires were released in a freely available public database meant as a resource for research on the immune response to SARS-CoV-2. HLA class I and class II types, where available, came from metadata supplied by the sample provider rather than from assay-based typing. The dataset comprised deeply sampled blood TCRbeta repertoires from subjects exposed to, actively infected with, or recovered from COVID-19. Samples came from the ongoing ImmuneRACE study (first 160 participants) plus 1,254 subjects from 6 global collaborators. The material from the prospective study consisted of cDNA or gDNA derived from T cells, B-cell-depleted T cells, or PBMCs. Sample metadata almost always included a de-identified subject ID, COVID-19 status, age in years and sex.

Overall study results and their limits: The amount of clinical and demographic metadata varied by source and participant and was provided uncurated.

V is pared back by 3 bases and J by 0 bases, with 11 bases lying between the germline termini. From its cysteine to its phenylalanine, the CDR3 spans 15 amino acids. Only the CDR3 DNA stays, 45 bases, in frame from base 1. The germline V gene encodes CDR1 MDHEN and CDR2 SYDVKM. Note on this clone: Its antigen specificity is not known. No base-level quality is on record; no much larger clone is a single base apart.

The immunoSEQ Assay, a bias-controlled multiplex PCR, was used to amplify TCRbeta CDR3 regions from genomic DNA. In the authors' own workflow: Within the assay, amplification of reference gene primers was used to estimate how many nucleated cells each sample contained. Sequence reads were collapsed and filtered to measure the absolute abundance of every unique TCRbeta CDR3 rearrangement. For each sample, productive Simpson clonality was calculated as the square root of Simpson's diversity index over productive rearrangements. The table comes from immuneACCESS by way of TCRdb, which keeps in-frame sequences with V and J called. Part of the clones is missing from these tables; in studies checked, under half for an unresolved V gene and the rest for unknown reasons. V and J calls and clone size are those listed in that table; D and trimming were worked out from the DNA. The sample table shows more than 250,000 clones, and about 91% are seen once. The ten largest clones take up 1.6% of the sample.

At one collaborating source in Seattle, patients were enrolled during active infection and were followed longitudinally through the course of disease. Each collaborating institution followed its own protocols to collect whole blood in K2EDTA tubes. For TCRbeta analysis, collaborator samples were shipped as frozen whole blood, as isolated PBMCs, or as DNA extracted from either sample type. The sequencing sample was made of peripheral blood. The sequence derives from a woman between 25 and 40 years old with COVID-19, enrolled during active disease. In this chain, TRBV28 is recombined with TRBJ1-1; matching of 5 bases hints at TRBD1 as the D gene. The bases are TGTGCCAGCAGTTTGTCAGGGATTATGAACACTGAAGCTTTCTTT. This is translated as CASSLSGIMNTEAFF.